This T cell receptor beta chain was identified during a study of neoadjuvant anti-PD-1 for oral cavity cancer. Study-wide points: Treg/Th17 ratio rose with pretreatment blood and fell with post-treatment tumor TCRbeta clonality.

Most PBMC samples had around 0.5 ug input DNA in six replicates. Clones were sequenced by immunoSEQ multiplex PCR, and TCRdb holds only the in-frame ones, with some missing. The sample contains 72,000 or so clones, around 82% of which appear only once. Germline-derived CDR1 and CDR2 are SNHLY and FYNNEI. The CDR3 runs to 14 residues. Deletions cut 4 bases from V and 0 bases from J, with 7 bases between. Regarding this clone: No antigen is known for it.

This receptor was identified in a person aged 35-79 years with oral cavity squamous cell carcinoma. This sample comprised PBMCs, obtained before nivolumab (anti-PD-1) treatment. This chain connects TRBV2 to TRBJ1-3; D not certain. CDR3 bases: TGTGCCAGCAGTGGAGACACCTCTGGAAACACCATATATTTT. Amino acids: CASSGDTSGNTIYF.